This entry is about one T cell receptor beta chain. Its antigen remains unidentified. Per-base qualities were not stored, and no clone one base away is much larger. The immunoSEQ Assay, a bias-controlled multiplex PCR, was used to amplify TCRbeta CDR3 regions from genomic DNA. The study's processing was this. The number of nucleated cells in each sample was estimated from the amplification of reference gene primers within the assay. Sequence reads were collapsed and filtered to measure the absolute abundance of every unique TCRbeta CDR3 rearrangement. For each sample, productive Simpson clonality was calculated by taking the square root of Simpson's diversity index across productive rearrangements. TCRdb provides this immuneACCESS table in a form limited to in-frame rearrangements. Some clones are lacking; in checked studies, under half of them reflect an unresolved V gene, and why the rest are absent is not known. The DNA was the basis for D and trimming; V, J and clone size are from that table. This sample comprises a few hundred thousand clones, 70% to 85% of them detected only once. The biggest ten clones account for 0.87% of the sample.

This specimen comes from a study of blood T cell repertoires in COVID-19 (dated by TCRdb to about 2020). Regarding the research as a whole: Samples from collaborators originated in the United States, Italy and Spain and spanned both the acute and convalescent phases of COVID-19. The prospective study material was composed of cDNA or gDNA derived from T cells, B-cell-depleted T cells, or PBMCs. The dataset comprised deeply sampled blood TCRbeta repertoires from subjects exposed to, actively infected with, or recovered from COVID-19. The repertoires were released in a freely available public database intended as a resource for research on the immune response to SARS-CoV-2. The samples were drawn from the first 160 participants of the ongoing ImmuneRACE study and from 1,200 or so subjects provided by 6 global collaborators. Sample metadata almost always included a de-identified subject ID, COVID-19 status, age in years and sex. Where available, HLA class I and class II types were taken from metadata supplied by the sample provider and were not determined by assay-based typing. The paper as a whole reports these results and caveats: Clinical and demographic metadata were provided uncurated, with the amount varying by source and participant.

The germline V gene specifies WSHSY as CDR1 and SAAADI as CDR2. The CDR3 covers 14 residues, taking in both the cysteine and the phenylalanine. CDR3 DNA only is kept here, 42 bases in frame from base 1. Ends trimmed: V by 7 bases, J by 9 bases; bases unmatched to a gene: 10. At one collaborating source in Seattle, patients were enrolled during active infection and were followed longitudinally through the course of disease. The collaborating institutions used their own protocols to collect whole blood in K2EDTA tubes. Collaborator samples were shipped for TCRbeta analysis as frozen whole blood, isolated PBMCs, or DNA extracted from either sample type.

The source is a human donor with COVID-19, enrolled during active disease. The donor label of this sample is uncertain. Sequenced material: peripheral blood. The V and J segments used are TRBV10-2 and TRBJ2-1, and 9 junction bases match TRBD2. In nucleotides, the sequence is TGCGCCAGCAACCAGCGGGAGGAGTTTGCTGAGCAGTTCTTC. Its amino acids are CASNQREEFAEQFF.